This T cell receptor (beta chain) was recovered during a study of cytomegalovirus exposure and HLA in healthy donors. Study-wide points: In a later analysis, CMV-associated beta chains were mostly HLA-associated, it appeared. After further analysis at a later stage, roughly 16,000 TCR beta sequences were associated with HLA alleles at 0.05 false discovery rate.

Worth noting for this clone: The antigen remains undetermined.

CDR3 size: 14 residues. Germline CDR1 reads SGHRS; CDR2 reads YFSETQ. V lost 5 bases, J lost 7 bases, and 7 bases stayed unmatched. Primers for the PCR totalled 60 Vbeta and 13 Jbeta. In the authors' methods: About 10 million shared chains were among around 80 million unique TCR beta chains counted in a later analysis. Libraries were prepared by immunoSEQ multiplex PCR; TCRdb keeps only in-frame clonotypes and omits some of them. V and J calls and clone size are as listed in that table; D and trimming were resolved from the DNA. The data show around 150,000 clones, about 77% seen once. This sequence originates from a woman in her 50s in good health and CMV-seronegative. The chain carries TRBV5-1 and TRBJ1-4; 8 bases fit TRBD1. Source material: PBMCs. The CDR3 DNA sequence: TGCGCCAGCAGAGAGGACAGGGTGGGTGAAAAACTGTTTTTT. It specifies CASREDRVGEKLFF.